This T cell receptor (beta chain) is drawn from a study of cytomegalovirus exposure and HLA in healthy donors. Study at large: A subsequent analysis reported that the roughly 120 validation repertoires were produced on the same platform that had also been used for the roughly 670 first-cohort repertoires.

Trimming pared 7 bases from V and 0 bases from J, leaving 10 bases between. CDR1 LNHDA and CDR2 SQIVND come from the germline V gene (reference sequence). The CDR3 consists of 13 residues. Profiled with immunoSEQ multiplex PCR; TCRdb holds only in-frame clones, not every one. This table has over 200,000 clones, 88% appearing once. The TCR was taken from a woman aged 18-30 years in good health and CMV-seronegative. The sample consisted of PBMCs. V is TRBV19 and J is TRBJ2-7, with D possibly being TRBD2 (6 bases). Here the CDR3 reads CASNRGDSYEQYF. CDR3 nucleotides: TGTGCCAGTAATCGCGGGGACTCCTACGAGCAGTACTTC.